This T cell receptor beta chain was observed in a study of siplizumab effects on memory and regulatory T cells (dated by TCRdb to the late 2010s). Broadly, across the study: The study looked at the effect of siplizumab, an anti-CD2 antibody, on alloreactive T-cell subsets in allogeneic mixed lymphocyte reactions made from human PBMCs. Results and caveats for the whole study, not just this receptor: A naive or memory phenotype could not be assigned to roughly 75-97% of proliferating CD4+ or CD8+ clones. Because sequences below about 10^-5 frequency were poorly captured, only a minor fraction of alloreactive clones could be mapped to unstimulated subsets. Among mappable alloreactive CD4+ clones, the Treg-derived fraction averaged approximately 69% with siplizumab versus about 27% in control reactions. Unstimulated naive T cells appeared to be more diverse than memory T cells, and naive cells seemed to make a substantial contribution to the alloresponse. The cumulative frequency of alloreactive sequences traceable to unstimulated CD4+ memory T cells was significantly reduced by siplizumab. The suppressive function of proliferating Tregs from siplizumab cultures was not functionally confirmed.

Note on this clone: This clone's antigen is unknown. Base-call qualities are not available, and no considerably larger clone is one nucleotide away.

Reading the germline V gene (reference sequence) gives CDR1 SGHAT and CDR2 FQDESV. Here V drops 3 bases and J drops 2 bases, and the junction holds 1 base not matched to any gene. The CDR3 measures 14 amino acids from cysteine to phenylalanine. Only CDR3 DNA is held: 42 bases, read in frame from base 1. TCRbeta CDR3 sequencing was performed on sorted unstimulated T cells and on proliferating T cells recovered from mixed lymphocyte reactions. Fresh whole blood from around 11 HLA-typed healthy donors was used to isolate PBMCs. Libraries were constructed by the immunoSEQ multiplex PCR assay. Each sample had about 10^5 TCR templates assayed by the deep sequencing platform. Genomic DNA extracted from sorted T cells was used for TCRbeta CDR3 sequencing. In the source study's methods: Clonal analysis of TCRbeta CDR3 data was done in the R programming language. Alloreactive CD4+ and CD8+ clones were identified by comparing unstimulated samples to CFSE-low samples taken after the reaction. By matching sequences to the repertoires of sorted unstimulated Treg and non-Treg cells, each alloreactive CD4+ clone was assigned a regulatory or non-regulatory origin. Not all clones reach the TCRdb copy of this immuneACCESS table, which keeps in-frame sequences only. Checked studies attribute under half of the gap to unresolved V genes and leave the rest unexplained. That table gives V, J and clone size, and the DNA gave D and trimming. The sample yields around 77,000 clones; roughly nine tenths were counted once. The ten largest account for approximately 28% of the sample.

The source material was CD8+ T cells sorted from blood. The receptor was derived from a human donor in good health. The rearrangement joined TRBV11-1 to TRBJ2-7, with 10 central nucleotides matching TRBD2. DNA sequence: TGTGCCAGCAGCTTCACTAGCGGGACCTACGAGCAGTACTTC. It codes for CASSFTSGTYEQYF.